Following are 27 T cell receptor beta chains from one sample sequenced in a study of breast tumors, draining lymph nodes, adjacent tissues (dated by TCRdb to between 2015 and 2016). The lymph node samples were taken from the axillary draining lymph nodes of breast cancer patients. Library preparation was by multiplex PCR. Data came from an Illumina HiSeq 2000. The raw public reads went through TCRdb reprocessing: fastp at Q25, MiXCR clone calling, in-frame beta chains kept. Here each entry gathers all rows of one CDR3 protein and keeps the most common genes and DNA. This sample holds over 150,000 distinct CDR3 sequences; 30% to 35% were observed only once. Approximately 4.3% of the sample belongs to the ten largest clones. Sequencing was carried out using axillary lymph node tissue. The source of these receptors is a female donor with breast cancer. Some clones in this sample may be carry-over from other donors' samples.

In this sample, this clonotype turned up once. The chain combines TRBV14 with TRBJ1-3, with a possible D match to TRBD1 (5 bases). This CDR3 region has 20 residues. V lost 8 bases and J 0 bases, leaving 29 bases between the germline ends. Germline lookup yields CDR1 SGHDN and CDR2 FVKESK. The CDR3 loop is CASRKNGMQGTGHSGNTIYF. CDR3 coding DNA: TGTGCCAGCCGGAAAAATGGAATGCAAGGGACGGGGCACTCTGGAAACACCATATATTTT.

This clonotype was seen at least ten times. The CDR3 loop reads CASSDRTGANVLTF. The CDR3 nucleotides read TGTGCCAGCAGTGACAGGACTGGGGCCAACGTCCTGACTTTC. The J gene is TRBJ2-6, the V gene TRBV25-1; D remains unclear. V shed 3 bases and J shed 2 bases, with 5 bases lying between them. CDR3 length equals 14 residues. From germline, CDR1 is MGHDK and CDR2 SYGVNS.

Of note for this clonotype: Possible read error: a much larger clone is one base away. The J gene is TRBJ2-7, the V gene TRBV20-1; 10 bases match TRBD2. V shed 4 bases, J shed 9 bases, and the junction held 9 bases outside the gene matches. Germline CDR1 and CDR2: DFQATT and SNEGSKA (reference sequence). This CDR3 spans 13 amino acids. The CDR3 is CSATVVAGGAQYF. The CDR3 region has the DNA TGCAGTGCTACAGTTGTAGCGGGGGGCGCGCAGTACTTC.

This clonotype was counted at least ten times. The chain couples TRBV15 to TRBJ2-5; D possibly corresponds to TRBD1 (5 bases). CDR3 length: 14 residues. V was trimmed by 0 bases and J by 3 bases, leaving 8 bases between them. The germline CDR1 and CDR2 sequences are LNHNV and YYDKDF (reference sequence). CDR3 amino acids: CATSRDLREETQYF. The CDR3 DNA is TGTGCCACCAGCAGAGATCTCAGGGAAGAGACCCAGTACTTC.

The CDR3 region is CASRGDSTYEQYF. CDR3 DNA: TGTGCCAGCAGGGGGGACAGCACCTACGAGCAGTACTTC. This chain links TRBV25-1 with TRBJ2-7; TRBD1 matches at 7 bases. Per the germline V gene, CDR1 is MGHDK and CDR2 is SYGVNS. Trimming cost V 6 bases and J 2 bases; bases outside gene matches: 4. This CDR3 contains 13 residues.

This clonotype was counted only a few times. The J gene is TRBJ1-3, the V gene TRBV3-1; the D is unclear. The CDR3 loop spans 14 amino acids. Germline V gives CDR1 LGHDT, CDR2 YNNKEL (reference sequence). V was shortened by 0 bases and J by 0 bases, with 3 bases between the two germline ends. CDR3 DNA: TGTGCCAGCAGCCAAGATTTCTCTGGAAACACCATATATTTT. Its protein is CASSQDFSGNTIYF. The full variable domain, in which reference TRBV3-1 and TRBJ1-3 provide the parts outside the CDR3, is DTAVSQTPKYLVTQMGNDKSIKCEQNLGHDTMYWYKQDSKKFLKIMFSYNNKELIINETVPNRFSPKSPDKAHLNLHINSLELGDSAVYFCASSQDFSGNTIYFGEGSWLTVV.

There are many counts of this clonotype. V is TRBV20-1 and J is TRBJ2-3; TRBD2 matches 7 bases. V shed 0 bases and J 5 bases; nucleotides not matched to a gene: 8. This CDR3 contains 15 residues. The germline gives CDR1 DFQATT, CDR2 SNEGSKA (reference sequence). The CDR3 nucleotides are TGCAGTGCTAGAGATCGAGCGGGGAATGGAGATACGCAGTATTTT. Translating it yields CSARDRAGNGDTQYF.

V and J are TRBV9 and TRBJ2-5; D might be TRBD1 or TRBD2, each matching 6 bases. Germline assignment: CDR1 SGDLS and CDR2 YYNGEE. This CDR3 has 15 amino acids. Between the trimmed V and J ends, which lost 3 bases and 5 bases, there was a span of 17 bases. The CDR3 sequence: CASSEGDWGVETQYF. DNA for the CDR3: TGTGCCAGCAGCGAGGGGGATTGGGGGGTCGAGACCCAGTACTTC. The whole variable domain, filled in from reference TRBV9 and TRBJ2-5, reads DSGVTQTPKHLITATGQRVTLRCSPRSGDLSVYWYQQSLDQGLQFLIQYYNGEERAKGNILERFSAQQFPDLHSELNLSSLELGDSALYFCASSEGDWGVETQYFGPGTRLLVL.

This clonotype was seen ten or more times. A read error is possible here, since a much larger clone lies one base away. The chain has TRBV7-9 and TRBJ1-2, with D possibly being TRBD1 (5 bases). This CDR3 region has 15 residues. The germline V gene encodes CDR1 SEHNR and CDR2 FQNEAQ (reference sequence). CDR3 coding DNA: TGTGCCAGCAGCCTCAATGTGAAGGGAGGACATGGCTACCCCTTC. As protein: CASSLNVKGGHGYPF.

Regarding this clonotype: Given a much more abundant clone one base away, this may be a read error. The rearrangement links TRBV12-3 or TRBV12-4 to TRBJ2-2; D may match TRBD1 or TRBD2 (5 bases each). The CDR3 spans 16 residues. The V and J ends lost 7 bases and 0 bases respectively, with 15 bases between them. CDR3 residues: CASTNAGTTNTGELFF. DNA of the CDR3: TGTGCCAGCACGAACGCCGGGACCACGAACACCGGGGAGCTGTTTTTT.

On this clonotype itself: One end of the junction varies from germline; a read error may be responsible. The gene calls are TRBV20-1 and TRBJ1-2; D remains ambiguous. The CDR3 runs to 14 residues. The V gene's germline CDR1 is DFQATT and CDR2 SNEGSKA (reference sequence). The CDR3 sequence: CSARDPRTDNGFTF. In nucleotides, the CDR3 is TGCAGTGCTAGAGATCCCAGGACGGATAATGGCTTCACCTTC.

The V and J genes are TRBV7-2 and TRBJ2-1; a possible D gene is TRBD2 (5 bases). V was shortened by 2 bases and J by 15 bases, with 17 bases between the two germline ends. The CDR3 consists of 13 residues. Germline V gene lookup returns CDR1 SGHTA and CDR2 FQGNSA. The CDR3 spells CASSLSSGRNSFF. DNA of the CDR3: TGTGCCAGCAGCTTAAGCTCGGGAAGGAACTCGTTCTTC.

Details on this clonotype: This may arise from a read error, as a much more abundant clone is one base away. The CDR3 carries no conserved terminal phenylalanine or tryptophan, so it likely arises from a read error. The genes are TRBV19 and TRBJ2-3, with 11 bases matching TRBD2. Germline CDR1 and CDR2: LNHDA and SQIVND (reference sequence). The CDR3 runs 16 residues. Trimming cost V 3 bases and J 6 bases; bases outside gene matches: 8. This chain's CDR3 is CASSIGNLAGGDTQYS. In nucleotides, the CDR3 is TGTGCCAGTAGTATCGGTAACCTAGCGGGAGGTGATACGCAGTATTCT.

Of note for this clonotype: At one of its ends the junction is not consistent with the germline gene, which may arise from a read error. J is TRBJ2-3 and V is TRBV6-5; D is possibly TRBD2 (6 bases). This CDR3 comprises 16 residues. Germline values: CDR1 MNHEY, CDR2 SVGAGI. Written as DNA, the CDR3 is TGTGCCAGCAGTCACTCGTTTAGCGGTAGCACAGATACGCAGTATTTT. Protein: CASSHSFSGSTDTQYF.

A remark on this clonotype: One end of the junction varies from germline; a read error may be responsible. CDR3 in DNA: TGTGCCATCAGTGATCGCACAGGGCACGAGCAGTGCTTC. This codes for CAISDRTGHEQCF. This chain joins TRBV10-3 and TRBJ2-7; the D gene is possibly TRBD1 (6 bases). The CDR3 is 13 amino acids. The germline V gene has CDR1 ENHRY and CDR2 SYGVKD.

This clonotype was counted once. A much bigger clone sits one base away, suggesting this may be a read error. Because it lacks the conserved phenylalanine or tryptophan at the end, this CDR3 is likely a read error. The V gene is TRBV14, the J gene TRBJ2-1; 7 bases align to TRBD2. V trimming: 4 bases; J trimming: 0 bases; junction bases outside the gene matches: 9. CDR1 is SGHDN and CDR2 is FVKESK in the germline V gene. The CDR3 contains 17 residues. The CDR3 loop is CASSPRLAAPSYNEQFL. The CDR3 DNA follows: TGTGCCAGCAGCCCCCGACTAGCAGCCCCCTCCTACAATGAGCAGTTCCTC.

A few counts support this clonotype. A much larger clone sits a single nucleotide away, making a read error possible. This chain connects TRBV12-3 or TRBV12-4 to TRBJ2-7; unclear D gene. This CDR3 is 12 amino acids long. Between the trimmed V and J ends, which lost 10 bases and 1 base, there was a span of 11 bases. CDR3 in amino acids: CATRHGSYEQYF. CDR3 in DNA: TGTGCCACACGACACGGTTCCTACGAGCAGTACTTC.

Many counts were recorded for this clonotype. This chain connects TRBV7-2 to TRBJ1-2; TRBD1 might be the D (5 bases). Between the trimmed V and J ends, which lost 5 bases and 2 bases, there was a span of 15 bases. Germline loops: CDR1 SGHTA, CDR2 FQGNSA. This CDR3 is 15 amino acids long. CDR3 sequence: CASSPQGAGNYGYTF. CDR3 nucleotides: TGTGCCAGCAGCCCACAAGGGGCGGGGAACTATGGCTACACCTTC.

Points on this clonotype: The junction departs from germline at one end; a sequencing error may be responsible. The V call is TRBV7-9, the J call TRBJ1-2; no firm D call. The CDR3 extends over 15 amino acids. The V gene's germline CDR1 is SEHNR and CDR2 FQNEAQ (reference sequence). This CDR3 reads CASSLFGESNYGYPF. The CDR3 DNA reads TGTGCCAGCAGCCTCTTCGGCGAATCAAACTATGGCTACCCCTTC. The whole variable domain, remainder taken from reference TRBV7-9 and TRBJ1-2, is DTGVSQNPRHKITKRGQNVTFRCDPISEHNRLYWYRQTLGQGPEFLTYFQNEAQLEKSRLLSDRFSAERPKGSFSTLEIQRTEQGDSAMYLCASSLFGESNYGYPFGSGTRLTVV.

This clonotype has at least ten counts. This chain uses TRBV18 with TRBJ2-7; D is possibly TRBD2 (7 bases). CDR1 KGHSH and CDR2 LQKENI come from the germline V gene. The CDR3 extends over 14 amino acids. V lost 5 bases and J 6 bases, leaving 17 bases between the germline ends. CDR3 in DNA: TGTGCCAGCTCATTACAGGGACTACTCGGCGAGCAGTACTTC. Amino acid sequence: CASSLQGLLGEQYF.

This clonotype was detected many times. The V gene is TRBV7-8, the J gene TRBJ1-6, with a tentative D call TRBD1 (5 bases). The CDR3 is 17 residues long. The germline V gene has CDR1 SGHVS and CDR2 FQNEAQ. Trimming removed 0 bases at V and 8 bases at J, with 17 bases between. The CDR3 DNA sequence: TGTGCCAGCAGCTTAGCCCCCGCAGGGTCTAGGGATTCACCCCTCCACTTT. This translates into CASSLAPAGSRDSPLHF.

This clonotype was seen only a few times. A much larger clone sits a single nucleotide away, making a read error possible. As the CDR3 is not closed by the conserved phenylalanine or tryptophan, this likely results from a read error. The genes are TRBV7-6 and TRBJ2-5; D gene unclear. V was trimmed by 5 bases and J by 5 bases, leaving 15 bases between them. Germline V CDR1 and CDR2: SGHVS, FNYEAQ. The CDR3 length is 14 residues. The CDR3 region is CASSRGPLKETQYL. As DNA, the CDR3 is TGTGCCAGCAGCCGAGGACCGTTAAAGGAGACCCAGTACCTC.

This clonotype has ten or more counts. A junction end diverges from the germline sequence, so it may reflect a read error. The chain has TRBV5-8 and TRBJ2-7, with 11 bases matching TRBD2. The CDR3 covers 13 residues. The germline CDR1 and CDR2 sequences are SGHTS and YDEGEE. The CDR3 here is CASSSRLAGRPNF. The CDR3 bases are TGTGCCAGCAGCTCTAGACTAGCGGGAAGGCCTAACTTC.

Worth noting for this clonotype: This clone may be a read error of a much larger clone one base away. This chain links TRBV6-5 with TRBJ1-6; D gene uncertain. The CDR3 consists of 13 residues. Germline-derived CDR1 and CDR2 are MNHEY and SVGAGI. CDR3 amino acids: CASSHSAAVLLHF. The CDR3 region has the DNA TGTGCCAGCAGTCACTCAGCCGCAGTTCTCCTCCACTTT.

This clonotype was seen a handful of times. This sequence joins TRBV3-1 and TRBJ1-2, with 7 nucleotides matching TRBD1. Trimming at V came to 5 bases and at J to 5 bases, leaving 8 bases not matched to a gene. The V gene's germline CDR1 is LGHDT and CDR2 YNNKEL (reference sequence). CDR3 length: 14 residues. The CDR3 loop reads CASSGLPGQYGYTF. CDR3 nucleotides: TGTGCCAGCAGCGGACTCCCGGGACAGTATGGCTACACCTTC.

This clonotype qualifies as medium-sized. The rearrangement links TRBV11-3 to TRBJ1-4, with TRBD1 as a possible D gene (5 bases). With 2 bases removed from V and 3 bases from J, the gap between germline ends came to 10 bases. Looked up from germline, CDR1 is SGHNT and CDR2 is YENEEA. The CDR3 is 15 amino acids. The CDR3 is CASSLQGWSNEKLFF. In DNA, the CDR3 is TGTGCCAGCAGCTTACAGGGCTGGTCTAATGAAAAACTGTTTTTT.

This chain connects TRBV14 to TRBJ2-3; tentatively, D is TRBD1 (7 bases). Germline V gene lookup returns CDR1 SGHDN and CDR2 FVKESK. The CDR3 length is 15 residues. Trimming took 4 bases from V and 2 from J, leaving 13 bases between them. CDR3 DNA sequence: TGTGCCAGCAGCCTGGACAGGACTATCACAGATACGCAGTATTTT. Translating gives CASSLDRTITDTQYF.